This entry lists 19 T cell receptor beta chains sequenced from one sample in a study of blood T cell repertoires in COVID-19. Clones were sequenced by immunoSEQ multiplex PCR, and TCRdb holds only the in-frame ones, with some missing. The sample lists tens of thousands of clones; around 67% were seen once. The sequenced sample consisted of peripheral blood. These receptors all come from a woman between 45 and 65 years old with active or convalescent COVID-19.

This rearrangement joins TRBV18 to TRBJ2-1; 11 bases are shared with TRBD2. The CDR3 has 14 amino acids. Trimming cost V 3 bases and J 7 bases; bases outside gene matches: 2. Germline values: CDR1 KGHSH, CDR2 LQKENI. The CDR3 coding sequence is TGTGCCAGCTCACCGAGACTAGCGGGGAATGAGCAGTTCTTC. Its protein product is CASSPRLAGNEQFF.

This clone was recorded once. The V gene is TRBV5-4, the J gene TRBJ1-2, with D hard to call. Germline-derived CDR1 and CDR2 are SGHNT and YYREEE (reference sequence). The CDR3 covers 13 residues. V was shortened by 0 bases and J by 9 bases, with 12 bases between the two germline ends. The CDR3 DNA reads TGTGCCAGCAGCTTGGTTGCGGGTTATAGCTACACCTTC. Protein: CASSLVAGYSYTF.

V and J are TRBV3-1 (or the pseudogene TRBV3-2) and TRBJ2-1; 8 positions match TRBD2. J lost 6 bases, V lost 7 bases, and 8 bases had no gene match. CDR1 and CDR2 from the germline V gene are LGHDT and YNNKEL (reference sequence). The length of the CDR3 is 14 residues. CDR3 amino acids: CASTPTGRVNEQFF. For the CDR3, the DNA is TGTGCCAGCACGCCGACCGGGAGGGTCAATGAGCAGTTCTTC.

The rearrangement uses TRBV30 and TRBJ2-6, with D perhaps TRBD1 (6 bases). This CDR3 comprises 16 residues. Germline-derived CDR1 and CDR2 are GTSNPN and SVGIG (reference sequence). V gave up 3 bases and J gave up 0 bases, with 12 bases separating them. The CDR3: CAWSPYRVSGANVLTF. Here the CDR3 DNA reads TGTGCCTGGAGCCCATACAGGGTCTCTGGGGCCAACGTCCTGACTTTC.

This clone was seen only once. CDR3 sequence (DNA): TGTGCCAGCAGCTTACACCGGGAAAAACTGTTTTTT. Translation gives CASSLHREKLFF. The V and J genes are TRBV7-8 and TRBJ1-4; D is ambiguous. Germline values: CDR1 SGHVS, CDR2 FQNEAQ. Trimming took 2 bases from V and 8 from J, leaving 6 bases between them. This CDR3 region has 12 residues.

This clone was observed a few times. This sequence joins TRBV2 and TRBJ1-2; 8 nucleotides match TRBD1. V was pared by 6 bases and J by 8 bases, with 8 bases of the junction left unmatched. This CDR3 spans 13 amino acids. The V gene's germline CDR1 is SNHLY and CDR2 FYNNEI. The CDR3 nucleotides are TGTGCCAGCAGGAACCAGGGGGCGGGAGGCTACACCTTC. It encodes CASRNQGAGGYTF.

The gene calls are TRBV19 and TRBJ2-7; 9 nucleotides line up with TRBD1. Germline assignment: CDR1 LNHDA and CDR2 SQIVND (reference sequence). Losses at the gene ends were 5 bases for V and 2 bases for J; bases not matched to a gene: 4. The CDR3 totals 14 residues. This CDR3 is CASSGTGTTYEQYF. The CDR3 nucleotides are TGTGCCAGTAGTGGGACAGGGACTACCTACGAGCAGTACTTC.

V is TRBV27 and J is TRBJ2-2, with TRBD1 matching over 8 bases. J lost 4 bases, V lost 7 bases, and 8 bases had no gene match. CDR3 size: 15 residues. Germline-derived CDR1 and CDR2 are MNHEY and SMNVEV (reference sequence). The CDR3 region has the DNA TGTGCCAGCACCGGCACAGGGGGAAGCACCGGGGAGCTGTTTTTT. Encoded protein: CASTGTGGSTGELFF.

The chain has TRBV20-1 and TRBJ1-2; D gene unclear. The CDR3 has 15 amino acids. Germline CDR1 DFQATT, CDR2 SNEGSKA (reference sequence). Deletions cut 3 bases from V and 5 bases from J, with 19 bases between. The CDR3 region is CSASDRRATSYGYTF. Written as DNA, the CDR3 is TGCAGTGCTAGTGACCGTAGAGCCACCTCGTATGGCTACACCTTC.

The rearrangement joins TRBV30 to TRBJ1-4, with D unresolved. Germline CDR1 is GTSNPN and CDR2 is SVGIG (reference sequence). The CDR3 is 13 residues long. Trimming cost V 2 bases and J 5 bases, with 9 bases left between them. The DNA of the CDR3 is TGTGCCTGGAGTAAGAGAGGCAATGAAAAACTGTTTTTT. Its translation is CAWSKRGNEKLFF.

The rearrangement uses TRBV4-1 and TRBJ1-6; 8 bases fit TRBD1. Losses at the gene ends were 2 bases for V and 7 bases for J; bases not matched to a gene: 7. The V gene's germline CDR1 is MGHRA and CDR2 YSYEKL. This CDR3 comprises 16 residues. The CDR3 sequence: CASSQPQDRANSPLHF. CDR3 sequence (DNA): TGCGCCAGCAGCCAACCTCAGGACAGGGCCAATTCACCCCTCCACTTT.

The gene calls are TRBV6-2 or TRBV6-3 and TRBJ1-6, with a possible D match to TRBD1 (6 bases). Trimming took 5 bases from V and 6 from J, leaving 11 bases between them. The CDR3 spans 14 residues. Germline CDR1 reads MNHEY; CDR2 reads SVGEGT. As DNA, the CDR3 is TGTGCCAGCAGTAACGACAGGTTTAATTCACCCCTCCACTTT. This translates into CASSNDRFNSPLHF.

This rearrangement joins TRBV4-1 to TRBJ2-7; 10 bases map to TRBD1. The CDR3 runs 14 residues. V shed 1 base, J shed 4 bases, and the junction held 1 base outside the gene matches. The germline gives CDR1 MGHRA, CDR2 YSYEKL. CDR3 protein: CASSQVGQGYEQYF. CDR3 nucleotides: TGCGCCAGCAGCCAAGTGGGACAGGGGTACGAGCAGTACTTC.

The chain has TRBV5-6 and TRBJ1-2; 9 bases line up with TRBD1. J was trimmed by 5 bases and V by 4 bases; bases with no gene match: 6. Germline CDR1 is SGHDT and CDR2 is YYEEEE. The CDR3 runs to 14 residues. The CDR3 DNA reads TGTGCCAGCAGCCGGACAGGGGTTAGTTATGGCTACACCTTC. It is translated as CASSRTGVSYGYTF.

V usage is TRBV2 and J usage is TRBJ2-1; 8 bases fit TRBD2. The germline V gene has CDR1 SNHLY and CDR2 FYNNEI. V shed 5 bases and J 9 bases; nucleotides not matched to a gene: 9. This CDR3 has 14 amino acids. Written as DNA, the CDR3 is TGTGCCAGCAGTTCGGGACTAGATGGAGGTGAGCAGTTCTTC. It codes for CASSSGLDGGEQFF.

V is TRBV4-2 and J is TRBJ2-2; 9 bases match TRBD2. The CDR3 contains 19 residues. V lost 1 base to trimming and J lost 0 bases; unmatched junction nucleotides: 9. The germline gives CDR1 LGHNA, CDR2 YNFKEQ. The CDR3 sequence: CASSQAVVASGTNTGELFF. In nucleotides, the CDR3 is TGTGCCAGCAGCCAAGCTGTAGTTGCTAGCGGGACGAACACCGGGGAGCTGTTTTTT.

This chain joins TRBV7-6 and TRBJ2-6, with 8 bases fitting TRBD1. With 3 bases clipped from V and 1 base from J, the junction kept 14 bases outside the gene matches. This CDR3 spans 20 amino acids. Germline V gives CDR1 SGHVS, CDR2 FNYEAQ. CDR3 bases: TGTGCCAGCAGCTTCCCTGCCGATATGGACAGGGTTTCTGGGGCCAACGTCCTGACTTTC. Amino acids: CASSFPADMDRVSGANVLTF.

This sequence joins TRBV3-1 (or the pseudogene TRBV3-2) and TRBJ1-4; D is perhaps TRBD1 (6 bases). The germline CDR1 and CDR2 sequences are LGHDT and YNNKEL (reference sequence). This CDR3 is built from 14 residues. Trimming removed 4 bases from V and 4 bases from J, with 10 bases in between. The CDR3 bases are TGTGCCAGCAGCCGGACAGCGAATAATGAAAAACTGTTTTTT. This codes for CASSRTANNEKLFF.

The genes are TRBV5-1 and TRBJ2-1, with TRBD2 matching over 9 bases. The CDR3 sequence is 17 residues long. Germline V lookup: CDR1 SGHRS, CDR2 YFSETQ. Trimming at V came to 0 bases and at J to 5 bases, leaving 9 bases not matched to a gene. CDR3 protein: CASSLGLKLAGNNEQFF. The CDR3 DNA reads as TGCGCCAGCAGCTTGGGTCTAAAGCTAGCGGGAAACAATGAGCAGTTCTTC.